This T cell receptor beta chain was recovered during a study of blood T cell repertoires in COVID-19. This table comes from immunoSEQ multiplex PCR, and its TCRdb copy is limited to in-frame clones, with some not included. The table shows some 14,000 clones, with around 90% occurring only once. The CDR3 has 11 amino acids. V shed 3 bases and J shed 5 bases, with 8 bases lying between them. Germline V gives CDR1 GTSNPN, CDR2 SVGIG (reference sequence). The genes are TRBV30 and TRBJ2-7; D gene ambiguous. Source material: peripheral blood. The receptor was isolated from a human donor in a cohort sampled during active COVID-19. The CDR3 DNA sequence: TGTGCCTGGAGGCGTTCCCACGAGCAGTACTTC. Protein: CAWRRSHEQYF.